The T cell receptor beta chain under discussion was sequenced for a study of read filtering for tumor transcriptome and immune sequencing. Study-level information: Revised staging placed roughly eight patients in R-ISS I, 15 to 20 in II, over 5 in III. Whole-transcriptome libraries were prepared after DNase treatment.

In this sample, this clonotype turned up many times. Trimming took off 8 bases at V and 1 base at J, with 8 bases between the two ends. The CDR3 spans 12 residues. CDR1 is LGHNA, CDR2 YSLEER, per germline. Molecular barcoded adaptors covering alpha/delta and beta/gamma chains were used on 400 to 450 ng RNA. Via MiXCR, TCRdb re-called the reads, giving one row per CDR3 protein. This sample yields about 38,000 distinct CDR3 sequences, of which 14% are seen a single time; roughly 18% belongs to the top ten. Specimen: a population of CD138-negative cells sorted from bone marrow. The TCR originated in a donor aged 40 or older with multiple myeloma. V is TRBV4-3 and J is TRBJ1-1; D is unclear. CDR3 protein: CASGEGNTEAFF. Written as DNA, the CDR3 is TGCGCCAGCGGGGAGGGGAACACTGAAGCTTTCTTT.